This TCR beta chain emerged from a study of T cells expressing NK-cell markers. With the 5' RACE reads reprocessed, TCRdb shows one record per CDR3 protein and no DNA. This sample's table reports 400,000 to 450,000 distinct CDR3 sequences. The germline V gene has CDR1 SGHAT and CDR2 FQNNGV. This CDR3 has 14 residues. The sequence came from a woman aged 18-70 years in good health. The chain recombines TRBV11-2 with TRBJ2-7; lacking DNA, the TRBD2 call made by TCRdb goes unchecked. The sample was blood T cells: a sorted CD56 or NKG2C T cell subset, CD4+ or CD8+ T cells, or bulk PBMC T cells (not recorded which). The CDR3 spells CASSQSGIAYEQYF.